This TCR beta chain comes out of a study of molecular identifiers for immune sequencing clone quantification. Study-wide findings and caveats: Reportedly, one cell's Jurkat TCR RNA was detected within 1,100,000 naive CD8 cells. In naive cells, clones above 20 RNA copies held under 1% of molecules, whereas in effector cells they held over 97%.

Germline V gene sequence: CDR1 MNHEY, CDR2 SVGAGI. The CDR3 sequence is 13 residues long. V was pared by 1 base and J by 6 bases, with 8 bases between. At least ten counts were recorded for this clonotype. Its antigen is as yet unknown. TCRdb re-called the PCR reads with MiXCR, one entry per CDR3 protein. The table has around 460,000 distinct CDR3 sequences, around 23% seen once. Specimen: naive CD8+ T cells from blood, with Jurkat cell RNA spiked in. Subset given: FACS-sorted CD8+CD4-CCR7+CD45RA+ naive T cells. This TCR was sampled from a human donor in good health. Some libraries in this study had Jurkat cell RNA spiked in. The chain carries TRBV6-5 and TRBJ2-3, with D possibly being TRBD2 (5 bases). Here the CDR3 reads CASSYFSEDTQYF. The CDR3 bases are TGTGCCAGCAGTTACTTTAGCGAGGATACGCAGTATTTT.